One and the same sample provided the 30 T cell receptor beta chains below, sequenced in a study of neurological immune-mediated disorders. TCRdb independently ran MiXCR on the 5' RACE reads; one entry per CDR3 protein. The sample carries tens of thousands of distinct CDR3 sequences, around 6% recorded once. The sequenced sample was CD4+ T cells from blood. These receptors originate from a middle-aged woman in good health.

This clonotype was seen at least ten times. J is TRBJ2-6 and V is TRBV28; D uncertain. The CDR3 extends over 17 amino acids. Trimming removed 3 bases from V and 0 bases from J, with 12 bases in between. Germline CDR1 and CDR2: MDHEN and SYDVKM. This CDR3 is CASSLPGSLSGANVLTF. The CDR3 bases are TGTGCCAGCAGTTTGCCAGGCAGTCTCTCTGGGGCCAACGTCCTGACTTTC. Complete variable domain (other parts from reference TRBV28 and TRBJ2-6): DVKVTQSSRYLVKRTGEKVFLECVQDMDHENMFWYRQDPGLGLRLIYFSYDVKMKEKGDIPEGYSVSREKKERFSLILESASTNQTSMYLCASSLPGSLSGANVLTFGAGSRLTVL.

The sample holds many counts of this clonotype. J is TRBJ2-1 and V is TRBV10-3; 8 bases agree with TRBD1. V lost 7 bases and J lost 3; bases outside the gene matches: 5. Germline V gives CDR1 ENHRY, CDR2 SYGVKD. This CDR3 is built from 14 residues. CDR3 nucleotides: TGTGCCATCAAACCGGGACAGGTCTACAATGAGCAGTTCTTC. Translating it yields CAIKPGQVYNEQFF.

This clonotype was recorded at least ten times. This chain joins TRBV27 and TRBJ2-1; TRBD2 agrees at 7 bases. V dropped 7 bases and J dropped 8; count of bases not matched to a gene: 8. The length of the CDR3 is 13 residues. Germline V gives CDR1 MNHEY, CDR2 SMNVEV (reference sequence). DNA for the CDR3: TGTGCCAGCATGCCGGGAGGAGGGTATGAGCAGTTCTTC. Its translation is CASMPGGGYEQFF.

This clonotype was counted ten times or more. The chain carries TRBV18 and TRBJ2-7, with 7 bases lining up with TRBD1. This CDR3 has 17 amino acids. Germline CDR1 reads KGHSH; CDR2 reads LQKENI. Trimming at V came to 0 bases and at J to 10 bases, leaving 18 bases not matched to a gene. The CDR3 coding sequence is TGTGCCAGCTCACCACCCCGAGGGGGCCTGATCTACCCGAGCCAGTACTTC. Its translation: CASSPPRGGLIYPSQYF.

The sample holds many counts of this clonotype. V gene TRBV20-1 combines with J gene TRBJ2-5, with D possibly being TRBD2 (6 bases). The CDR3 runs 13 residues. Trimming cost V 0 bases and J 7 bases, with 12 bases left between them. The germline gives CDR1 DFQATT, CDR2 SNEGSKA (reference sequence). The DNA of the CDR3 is TGCAGTGCTAGAGAGACGGGAGAGGGGACCCAGTACTTC. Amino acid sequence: CSARETGEGTQYF.

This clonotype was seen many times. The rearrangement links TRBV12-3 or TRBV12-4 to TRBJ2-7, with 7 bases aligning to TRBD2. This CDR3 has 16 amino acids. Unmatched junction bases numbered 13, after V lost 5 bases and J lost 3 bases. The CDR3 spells CASSPLVGDYYYEQYF. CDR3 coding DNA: TGTGCCAGCAGTCCCCTAGTTGGGGACTACTACTACGAGCAGTACTTC.

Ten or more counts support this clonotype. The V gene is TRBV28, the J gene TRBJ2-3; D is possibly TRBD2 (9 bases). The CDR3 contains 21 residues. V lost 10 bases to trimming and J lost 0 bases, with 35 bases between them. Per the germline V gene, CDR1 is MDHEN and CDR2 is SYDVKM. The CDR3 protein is CATIGDGQGLAGLGSTDTQYF. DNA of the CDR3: TGTGCCACCATCGGGGATGGACAGGGCCTAGCGGGATTGGGTAGCACAGATACGCAGTATTTT.

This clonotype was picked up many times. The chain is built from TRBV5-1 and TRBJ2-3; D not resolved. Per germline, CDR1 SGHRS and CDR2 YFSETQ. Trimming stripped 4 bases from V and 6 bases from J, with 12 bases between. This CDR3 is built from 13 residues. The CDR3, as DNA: TGCGCCAGCAGCCACCTGAGCAGTGATACGCAGTATTTT. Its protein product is CASSHLSSDTQYF.

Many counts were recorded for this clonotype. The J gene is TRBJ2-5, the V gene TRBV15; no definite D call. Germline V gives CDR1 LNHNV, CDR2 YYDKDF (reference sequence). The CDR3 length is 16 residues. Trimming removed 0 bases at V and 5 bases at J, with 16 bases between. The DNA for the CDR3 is TGTGCCACCAGCAGAGATAGGACGACAACGGGTGAGACCCAGTACTTC. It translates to CATSRDRTTTGETQYF. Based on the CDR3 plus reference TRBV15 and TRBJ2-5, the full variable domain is DAMVIQNPRYQVTQFGKPVTLSCSQTLNHNVMYWYQQKSSQAPKLLFHYYDKDFNNEADTPDNFQSRRPNTSFCFLDIRSPGLGDTAMYLCATSRDRTTTGETQYFGPGTRLLVL.

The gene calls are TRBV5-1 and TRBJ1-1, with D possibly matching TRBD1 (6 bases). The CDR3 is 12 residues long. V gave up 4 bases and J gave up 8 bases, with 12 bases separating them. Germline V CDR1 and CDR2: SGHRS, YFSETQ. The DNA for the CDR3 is TGCGCCAGCAGCGAACCCGGGACAGAAGCTTTCTTT. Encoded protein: CASSEPGTEAFF.

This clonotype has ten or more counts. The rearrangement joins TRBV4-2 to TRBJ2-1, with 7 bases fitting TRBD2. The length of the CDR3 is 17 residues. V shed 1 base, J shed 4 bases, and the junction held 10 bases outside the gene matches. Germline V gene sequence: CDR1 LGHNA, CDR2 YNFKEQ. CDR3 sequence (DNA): TGTGCCAGCAGCCAAGGGTTGGCGGGAGTCGTGTACAATGAGCAGTTCTTC. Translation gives CASSQGLAGVVYNEQFF.

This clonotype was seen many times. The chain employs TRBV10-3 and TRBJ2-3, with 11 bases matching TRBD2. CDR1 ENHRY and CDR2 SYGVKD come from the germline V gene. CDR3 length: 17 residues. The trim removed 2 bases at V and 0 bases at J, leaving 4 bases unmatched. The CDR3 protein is CAISEGLAGPSTDTQYF. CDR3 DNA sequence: TGTGCCATCAGTGAGGGACTAGCGGGCCCCAGCACAGATACGCAGTATTTT.

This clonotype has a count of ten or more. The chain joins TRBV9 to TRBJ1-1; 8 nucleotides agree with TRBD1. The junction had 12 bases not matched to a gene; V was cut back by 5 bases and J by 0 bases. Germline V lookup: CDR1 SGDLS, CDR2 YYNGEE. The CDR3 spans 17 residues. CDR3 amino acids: CASSTPPGGRMNTEAFF. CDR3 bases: TGTGCCAGCAGTACCCCCCCAGGGGGCCGCATGAACACTGAAGCTTTCTTT.

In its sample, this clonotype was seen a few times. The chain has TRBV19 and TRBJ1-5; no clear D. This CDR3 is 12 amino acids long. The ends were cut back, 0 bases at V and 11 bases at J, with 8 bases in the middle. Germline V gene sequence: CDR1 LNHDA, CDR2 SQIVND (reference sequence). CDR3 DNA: TGTGCCAGTAGTATAGAAGAGGCTACCCAGCATTTT. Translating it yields CASSIEEATQHF. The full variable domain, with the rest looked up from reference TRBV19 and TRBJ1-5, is DGGITQSPKYLFRKEGQNVTLSCEQNLNHDAMYWYRQDPGQGLRLIYYSQIVNDFQKGDIAEGYSVSREKKESFPLTVTSAQKNPTAFYLCASSIEEATQHFGDGTRLSIL.

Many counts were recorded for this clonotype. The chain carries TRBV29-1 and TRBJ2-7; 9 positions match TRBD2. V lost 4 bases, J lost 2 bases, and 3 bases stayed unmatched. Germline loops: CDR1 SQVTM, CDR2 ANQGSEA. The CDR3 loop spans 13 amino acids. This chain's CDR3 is CSVGGGGAYEQYF. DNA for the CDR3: TGCAGCGTTGGCGGGGGGGGCGCCTACGAGCAGTACTTC.

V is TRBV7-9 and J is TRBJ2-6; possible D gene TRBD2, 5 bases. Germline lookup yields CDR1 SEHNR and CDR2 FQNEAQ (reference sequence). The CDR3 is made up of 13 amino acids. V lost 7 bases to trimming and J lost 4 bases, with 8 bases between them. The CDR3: CASIRGGANVLTF. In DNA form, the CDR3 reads TGTGCCAGCATCCGGGGAGGGGCCAACGTCCTGACTTTC.

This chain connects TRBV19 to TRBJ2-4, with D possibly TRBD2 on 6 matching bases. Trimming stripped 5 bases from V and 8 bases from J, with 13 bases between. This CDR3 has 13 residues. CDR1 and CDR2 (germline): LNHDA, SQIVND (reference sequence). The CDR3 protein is CASSPRERDIQYF. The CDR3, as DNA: TGTGCCAGTAGTCCCCGGGAGCGAGACATTCAGTACTTC.

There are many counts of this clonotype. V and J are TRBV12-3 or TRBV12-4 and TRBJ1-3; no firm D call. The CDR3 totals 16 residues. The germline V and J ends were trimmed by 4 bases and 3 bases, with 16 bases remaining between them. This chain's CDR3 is CASSYRLVVGGNTIYF. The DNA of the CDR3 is TGTGCCAGCAGTTATCGCCTGGTAGTTGGTGGAAACACCATATATTTT.

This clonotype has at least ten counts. The CDR3, as DNA: TGCAGTGCTAGAGATCCAGCGGGAGGTGCAGAGACCCAGTACTTC. It specifies CSARDPAGGAETQYF. The rearrangement links TRBV20-1 to TRBJ2-5; 9 bases line up with TRBD2. CDR1 and CDR2 (germline): DFQATT, SNEGSKA (reference sequence). The junction had 6 bases not matched to a gene; V was cut back by 0 bases and J by 4 bases. This CDR3 contains 15 residues.

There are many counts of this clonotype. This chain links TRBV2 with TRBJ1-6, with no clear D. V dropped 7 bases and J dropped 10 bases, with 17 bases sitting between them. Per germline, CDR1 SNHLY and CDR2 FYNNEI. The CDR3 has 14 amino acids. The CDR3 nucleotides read TGTGCCAGCACCCGGACCGATTCGGAATCACCCCTCCACTTT. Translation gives CASTRTDSESPLHF.

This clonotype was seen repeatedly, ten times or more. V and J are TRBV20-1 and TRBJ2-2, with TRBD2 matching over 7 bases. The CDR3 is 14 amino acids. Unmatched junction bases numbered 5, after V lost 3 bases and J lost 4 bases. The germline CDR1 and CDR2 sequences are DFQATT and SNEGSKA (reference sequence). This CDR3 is CSARLAGGTGELFF. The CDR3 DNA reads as TGCAGTGCTAGGTTAGCGGGTGGCACCGGGGAGCTGTTTTTT.

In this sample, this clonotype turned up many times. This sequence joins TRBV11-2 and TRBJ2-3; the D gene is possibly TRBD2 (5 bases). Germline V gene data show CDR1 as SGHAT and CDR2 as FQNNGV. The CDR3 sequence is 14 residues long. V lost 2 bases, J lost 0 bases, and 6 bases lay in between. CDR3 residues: CASSLQRSTDTQYF. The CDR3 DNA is TGTGCCAGCAGCTTACAGCGGAGCACAGATACGCAGTATTTT.

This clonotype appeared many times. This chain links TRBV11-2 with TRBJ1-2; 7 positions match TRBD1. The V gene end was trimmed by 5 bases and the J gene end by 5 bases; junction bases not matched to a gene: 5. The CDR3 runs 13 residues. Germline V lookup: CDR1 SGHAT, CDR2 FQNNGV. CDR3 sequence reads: CASSPPGQYGYTF. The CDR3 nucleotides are TGTGCCAGCAGCCCTCCGGGACAGTATGGCTACACCTTC. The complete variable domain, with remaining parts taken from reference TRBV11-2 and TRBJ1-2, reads EAGVAQSPRYKIIEKRQSVAFWCNPISGHATLYWYQQILGQGPKLLIQFQNNGVVDDSQLPKDRFSAERLKGVDSTLKIQPAKLEDSAVYLCASSPPGQYGYTFGSGTRLTVV.

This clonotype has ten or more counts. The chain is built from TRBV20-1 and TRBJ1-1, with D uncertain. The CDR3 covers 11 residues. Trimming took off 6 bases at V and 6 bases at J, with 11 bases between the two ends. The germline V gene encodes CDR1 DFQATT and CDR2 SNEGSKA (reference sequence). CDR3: CSAQRGAEAFF. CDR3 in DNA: TGCAGTGCCCAACGTGGCGCTGAAGCTTTCTTT.

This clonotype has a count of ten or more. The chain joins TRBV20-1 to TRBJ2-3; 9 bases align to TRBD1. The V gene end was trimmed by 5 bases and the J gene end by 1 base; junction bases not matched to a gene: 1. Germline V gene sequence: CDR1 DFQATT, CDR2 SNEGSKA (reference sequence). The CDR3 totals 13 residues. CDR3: CSARTGGTDTQYF. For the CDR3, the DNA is TGCAGTGCTCGGACAGGGGGCACAGATACGCAGTATTTT.

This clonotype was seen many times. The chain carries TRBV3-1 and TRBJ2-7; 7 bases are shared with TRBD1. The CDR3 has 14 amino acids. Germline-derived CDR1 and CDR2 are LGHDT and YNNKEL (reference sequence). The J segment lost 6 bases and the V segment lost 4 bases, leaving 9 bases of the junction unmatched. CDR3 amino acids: CASSRTLTGSEQYF. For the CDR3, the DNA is TGTGCCAGCAGCCGAACCCTGACAGGGTCCGAGCAGTACTTC.

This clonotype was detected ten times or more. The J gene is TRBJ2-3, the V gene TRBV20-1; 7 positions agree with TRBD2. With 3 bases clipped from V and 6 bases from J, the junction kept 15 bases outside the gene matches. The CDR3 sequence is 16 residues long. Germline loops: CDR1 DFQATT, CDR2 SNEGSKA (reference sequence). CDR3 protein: CSARSLTSRGQDTQYF. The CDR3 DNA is TGCAGTGCTAGGTCCCTGACTAGCCGGGGCCAGGATACGCAGTATTTT.

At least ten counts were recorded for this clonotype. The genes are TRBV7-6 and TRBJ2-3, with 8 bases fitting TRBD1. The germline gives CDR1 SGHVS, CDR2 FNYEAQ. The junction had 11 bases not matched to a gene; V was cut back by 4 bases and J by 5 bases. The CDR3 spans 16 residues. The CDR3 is CASSSSGQGLIDTQYF. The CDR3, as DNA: TGTGCCAGCAGCTCCTCCGGACAGGGACTTATAGATACGCAGTATTTT.

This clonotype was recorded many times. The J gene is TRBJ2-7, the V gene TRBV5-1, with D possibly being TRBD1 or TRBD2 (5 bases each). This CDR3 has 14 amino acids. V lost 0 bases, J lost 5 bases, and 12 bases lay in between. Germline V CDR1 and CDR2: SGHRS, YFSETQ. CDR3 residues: CASSLEGRLNEQYF. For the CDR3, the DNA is TGCGCCAGCAGCTTGGAGGGACGGCTAAACGAGCAGTACTTC.

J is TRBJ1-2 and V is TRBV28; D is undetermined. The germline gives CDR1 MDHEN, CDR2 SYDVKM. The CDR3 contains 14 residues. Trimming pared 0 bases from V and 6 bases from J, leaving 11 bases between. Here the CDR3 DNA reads TGTGCCAGCAGTTTATGGTCGGGGAGCGATGGCTACACCTTC. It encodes CASSLWSGSDGYTF.